Reported below is one TCR beta chain. Its antigen has not been determined. The sample holds no much larger clone one base away, and base qualities are not on file. Sample time point, as interpreted from the label and publication: week 47, end of study. A 20-mer mutant IDH1 peptide at 300 micrograms in Montanide made up each vaccine dose, which was injected subcutaneously together with topical imiquimod. Patients were given eight vaccinations, in weeks 1, 3, 5, 7, 11, 15, 19 and 23, which matched visits V03 through V10. Newly diagnosed WHO grade 3 or 4 IDH1-mutant astrocytomas showing loss of nuclear ATRX were present in the donors. The samples were drawn from NOA16, a multicentre, single-arm, open-label phase I trial in Germany that tested a mutant IDH1 peptide vaccine in humans for the first time. The DNeasy Blood and Tissue Kit was used to extract genomic DNA from EDTA blood for TCRB sequencing.

This record belongs to a study of a mutant IDH1 vaccine in newly diagnosed glioma (dated by TCRdb to the early 2020s). Background on the whole study: Vaccination began 4-6 weeks after radiotherapy alone, or alongside temozolomide cycles in the chemotherapy-containing groups. Before enrollment, most patients had been given radiochemotherapy with temozolomide as standard therapy, while the rest had received either radiotherapy alone or temozolomide alone. For exploratory analyses, 25 treated patients had longitudinal TCRB deep sequencing done wherever samples were available. The week-35 safety follow-up took place at visit V12, and the week-47 end of study took place at visit V13. Peripheral blood was collected at six visits: V03 (baseline), V05, V07, V10, V12 and V13. Of the 25 to 35 treated patients, approximately 60% were male and about 40% were female, and a mean age of 40.4 years was recorded.

The investigation overall reported the following: Pseudoprogression appeared unrelated to alterations in the top peripheral T cell clonotypes detected by TCRB sequencing. It was noted by the authors that analyses of patient blood samples could not be reproduced owing to sample limitations. Immune responses induced by the vaccine were seen in roughly 95% of patients across multiple MHC alleles. Selection of PBMC samples for TCRB deep sequencing was based on availability.

V loses 2 bases, J loses 7 bases, and the germline ends lie 21 bases apart. The CDR3 spans 16 residues, from the cysteine through the phenylalanine. Here the CDR3 DNA is all that survives: 48 bases in frame from base 1. CDR1 and CDR2, per the germline V gene, are MGHRA and YSYEKL. The method was the immunoSEQ multiplex PCR assay. Following the manufacturer's protocol, the hsTCRB Kit was used to amplify rearranged TCR beta chain sequences. TCRB libraries were sequenced on an Illumina MiSeq. The source study handled its data this way. The kit vendor's proprietary platform handled demultiplexing, trimming and gene mapping. Here the immuneACCESS table is served through TCRdb, limited to in-frame sequences with V and J called. Missing clones are a known gap in these copies; in checked studies unresolved V genes cover under half, and the rest lacks a known reason. V and J calls and clone size are given by that table; D and trimming were obtained from the DNA. For this sample the table gives some 60,000 clones, of which over 80% were detected only once. The ten largest account for roughly 3.2% of the sample.

The rearranged chain carries TRBV4-1 and TRBJ2-7; a weak D assignment points to TRBD1 (7 bases agree). The sequence derives from a woman in her fifties or sixties with glioma. The source was PBMCs, collected from a glioma patient whose treatment included an IDH1 peptide vaccine. CDR3 sequence: CASSQPRRGPPWEQYF. Read as DNA, the sequence is TGCGCCAGCAGCCAACCCCGGAGGGGGCCCCCTTGGGAGCAGTACTTC.